These T cell receptor beta chains were read from a single sample in a study of human T cells and chemical hapten exposure. TCRdb re-called the RACE reads with MiXCR, one entry per CDR3 protein. This table holds tens of thousands of distinct CDR3 sequences, approximately 9% found once. The material sequenced was whole blood, taken in connection with sensitization to the hapten diphenylcyclopropenone (DPC). The receptors shown here come from a woman in her forties or fifties with alopecia areata. Some clones in this sample may be carry-over from other donors' samples. The CDR3 runs from the conserved cysteine through the conserved F or W. D genes are given only for firm matches. Clone size appears in some rows only: once, few, many, or a class for an expanded clone.

clone size: medium-sized
V gene: TRBV12-3/TRBV12-4
J gene: TRBJ2-3
D gene: NA
CDR3 protein: CASSLGDTQYF
CDR3 DNA: TGTGCCAGCAGCTTAGGGGATACGCAGTATTTT

clone size: few
V gene: TRBV9
J gene: TRBJ2-3
D gene: TRBD2
CDR3 protein: CASSFGTSHRTDTQYF
CDR3 DNA: TGTGCCAGCAGCTTCGGGACTAGTCACCGCACAGATACGCAGTATTTT

clone size: NA
V gene: TRBV6-5
J gene: TRBJ2-5
D gene: TRBD2
CDR3 protein: CASSYPTSGGSETQYF
CDR3 DNA: TGTGCCAGCAGTTACCCGACTAGCGGGGGGTCGGAGACCCAGTACTTC

clone size: NA
V gene: TRBV7-9
J gene: TRBJ1-2
D gene: NA
CDR3 protein: CASSLAPHPAVGYTF
CDR3 DNA: TGTGCCAGCAGCTTAGCCCCACACCCAGCTGTCGGCTACACCTTC

clone size: few
V gene: TRBV4-3
J gene: TRBJ2-3
D gene: NA
CDR3 protein: CASSQDRMANTQYF
CDR3 DNA: TGCGCCAGCAGCCAAGATCGGATGGCAAATACGCAGTATTTT

clone size: NA
V gene: TRBV12-3/TRBV12-4
J gene: TRBJ1-5
D gene: NA
CDR3 protein: CASTISWGDGNQPQHF
CDR3 DNA: TGTGCCAGCACCATATCGTGGGGCGACGGCAATCAGCCCCAGCATTTT

clone size: many
V gene: TRBV28
J gene: TRBJ2-7
D gene: NA
CDR3 protein: CASSLSPYEQYF
CDR3 DNA: TGTGCCAGCAGTTTATCTCCCTACGAGCAGTACTTC

clone size: NA
V gene: TRBV7-9
J gene: TRBJ2-1
D gene: NA
CDR3 protein: CASSRSGTSKYNEQFF
CDR3 DNA: TGTGCCAGCAGCCGGTCCGGGACAAGCAAGTACAATGAGCAGTTCTTC

clone size: few
V gene: TRBV20-1
J gene: TRBJ2-5
D gene: NA
CDR3 protein: CSARDRIGGETQYF
CDR3 DNA: TGCAGTGCTAGAGATAGGATAGGGGGGGAGACCCAGTACTTC

clone size: NA
V gene: TRBV12-3/TRBV12-4
J gene: TRBJ2-7
D gene: TRBD2
CDR3 protein: CASSLRPSGGSEQYF
CDR3 DNA: TGTGCCAGCAGTTTAAGGCCTAGCGGGGGGTCCGAGCAGTACTTC

clone size: many
V gene: TRBV7-2
J gene: TRBJ2-1
D gene: TRBD2
CDR3 protein: CASSLEPGLANNEQFF
CDR3 DNA: TGTGCCAGCAGCTTAGAGCCCGGACTAGCTAACAATGAGCAGTTCTTC

clone size: few
V gene: TRBV2
J gene: TRBJ2-5
D gene: NA
CDR3 protein: CASHQGLQETQYF
CDR3 DNA: TGTGCCAGCCACCAGGGCCTTCAAGAGACCCAGTACTTC

clone size: few
V gene: TRBV4-1
J gene: TRBJ2-2
D gene: NA
CDR3 protein: CASSQGGSNTGELFF
CDR3 DNA: TGCGCCAGCAGCCAAGGGGGGTCGAACACCGGGGAGCTGTTTTTT

clone size: NA
V gene: TRBV6-1
J gene: TRBJ2-3
D gene: TRBD2
CDR3 protein: CASSESGLAGATDTQYF
CDR3 DNA: TGTGCCAGCAGCGAATCCGGGCTAGCGGGGGCCACAGATACGCAGTATTTT

clone size: NA
V gene: TRBV7-9
J gene: TRBJ2-5
D gene: NA
CDR3 protein: CASSPRAVQETQYF
CDR3 DNA: TGTGCCAGCAGCCCTAGGGCTGTTCAAGAGACCCAGTACTTC

clone size: few
V gene: TRBV7-2
J gene: TRBJ2-3
D gene: NA
CDR3 protein: CASSLLAPSTDTQYF
CDR3 DNA: TGTGCCAGCAGCTTACTAGCCCCTAGCACAGATACGCAGTATTTT

clone size: few
V gene: TRBV11-1
J gene: TRBJ1-1
D gene: NA
CDR3 protein: CASSPGARPRNTEAFF
CDR3 DNA: TGTGCCAGCAGCCCCGGGGCACGCCCCCGGAACACTGAAGCTTTCTTT

clone size: few
V gene: TRBV20-1
J gene: TRBJ2-5
D gene: TRBD2
CDR3 protein: CSASRLAGNQETQYF
CDR3 DNA: TGCAGTGCTAGCCGACTAGCGGGAAATCAAGAGACCCAGTACTTC

clone size: NA
V gene: TRBV20-1
J gene: TRBJ1-5
D gene: NA
CDR3 protein: CSAAGGRNQPQHF
CDR3 DNA: TGCAGTGCCGCCGGCGGCCGCAATCAGCCCCAGCATTTT

clone size: NA
V gene: TRBV10-3
J gene: TRBJ1-1
D gene: NA
CDR3 protein: CAISESFEAFF
CDR3 DNA: TGTGCCATCAGTGAGTCGTTCGAAGCTTTCTTT

clone size: few
V gene: TRBV5-1
J gene: TRBJ2-1
D gene: NA
CDR3 protein: CASSNRDGLLDEQFF
CDR3 DNA: TGCGCCAGCAGCAATAGGGACGGACTTCTCGATGAGCAGTTCTTC

clone size: NA
V gene: TRBV5-1
J gene: TRBJ2-7
D gene: NA
CDR3 protein: CASSFVRGGCDEQYF
CDR3 DNA: TGCGCCAGCAGCTTCGTGAGGGGGGGCTGCGACGAGCAGTACTTC

clone size: few
V gene: TRBV5-5
J gene: TRBJ2-1
D gene: NA
CDR3 protein: CASSLDSLDSGQFF
CDR3 DNA: TGTGCCAGCAGCTTGGACTCACTAGACTCGGGGCAGTTCTTC

clone size: few
V gene: TRBV10-2
J gene: TRBJ1-1
D gene: NA
CDR3 protein: CASSEGPNTEAFF
CDR3 DNA: TGCGCCAGCAGTGAGGGGCCGAACACTGAAGCTTTCTTT

clone size: few
V gene: TRBV30
J gene: TRBJ2-2
D gene: NA
CDR3 protein: CAWSPAASNTGELFF
CDR3 DNA: TGTGCCTGGAGTCCTGCCGCGTCGAACACCGGGGAGCTGTTTTTT

clone size: NA
V gene: TRBV2
J gene: TRBJ1-5
D gene: NA
CDR3 protein: CASSGGSNQPQHF
CDR3 DNA: TGTGCCAGCAGTGGAGGTAGCAATCAGCCCCAGCATTTT

clone size: NA
V gene: TRBV25-1
J gene: TRBJ1-5
D gene: TRBD1
CDR3 protein: CASSPVTGGSPQHF
CDR3 DNA: TGTGCCAGCAGTCCTGTCACAGGGGGCTCGCCCCAGCATTTT

clone size: NA
V gene: TRBV7-9
J gene: TRBJ2-5
D gene: NA
CDR3 protein: CASSFVGPSQETQYF
CDR3 DNA: TGTGCCAGCAGCTTCGTTGGTCCGAGCCAAGAGACCCAGTACTTC

clone size: NA
V gene: TRBV7-9
J gene: TRBJ2-7
D gene: NA
CDR3 protein: CASSSTPGEHEQYF
CDR3 DNA: TGTGCCAGCAGCTCCACCCCAGGGGAACACGAGCAGTACTTC